This T cell receptor beta chain originates from a study of blood T cell repertoires in COVID-19. Study as a whole: Acute and convalescent COVID-19 samples came from the United States, Italy and Spain. T cells, B-cell-depleted T cells, or PBMCs supplied cDNA or gDNA.

Germline CDR1 reads SGDLS; CDR2 reads YYNGEE. The length of the CDR3 is 16 residues. V dropped 4 bases and J dropped 8 bases, with 24 bases sitting between them. The table came from immunoSEQ multiplex PCR; TCRdb's copy has only in-frame clones and leaves some out. The sample consists of 160,000 or so clones, approximately 95% of them appearing once. V is TRBV9 and J is TRBJ1-2; D possibly corresponds to TRBD1 (5 bases). Input material: peripheral blood. This sequence was found in a woman aged 60-75 years with COVID-19, enrolled during active disease. CDR3 sequence (DNA): TGTGCCAGCAGCCAGGGAGGTTGGGAACCCGTGGGAGGCTACACCTTC. Its protein is CASSQGGWEPVGGYTF.